These T cell receptor beta chains were read from a single sample in a study of cytomegalovirus exposure and HLA in healthy donors. Data came from immunoSEQ multiplex PCR; TCRdb stores just in-frame clones and leaves some out. This sample yields some 320,000 clones, of which about nine tenths are seen a single time; approximately 1.1% belongs to the top ten. Sequencing input: PBMCs. Source of these receptors: a woman between 25 and 40 years old in good health and CMV-seropositive. Each CDR3 is given with its conserved first and last residue. D genes are given only for firm matches. The size of a clone is reported for some rows only, either as once, few or many, or as a class for expanded clones.

>NA|TRBV5-1|TRBD1|TRBJ2-7
CASSPHRDRASYEQYF
TGCGCCAGCAGCCCACACCGGGACAGGGCATCCTACGAGCAGTACTTC
>NA|TRBV29-1|NA|TRBJ2-1
CSVVLGRDEQFF
TGCAGCGTTGTACTGGGCAGGGATGAGCAGTTCTTC
>NA|TRBV2|NA|TRBJ1-4
CASSDGAVKGKLFF
TGTGCCAGCAGCGATGGGGCAGTTAAGGGAAAACTGTTTTTT
>NA|TRBV30|NA|TRBJ2-3
CAWSRQGPTDTQYF
TGTGCCTGGAGTCGCCAGGGTCCTACAGATACGCAGTATTTT
>NA|TRBV25-1|TRBD1|TRBJ2-5
CASSESWGQGEETQYF
TGTGCCAGCAGTGAATCTTGGGGACAGGGGGAAGAGACCCAGTACTTC
>NA|TRBV9|NA|TRBJ2-3
CASSAGRGALRNF
TGTGCCAGCAGCGCCGGCCGGGGCGCCTTAAGGAATTTT
>NA|TRBV5-6|NA|TRBJ2-7
CASSPGTASSYEQYF
TGTGCCAGCAGCCCCGGGACGGCCAGCTCCTACGAGCAGTACTTC
>NA|TRBV9|NA|TRBJ1-3
CASSVEDNSGNTIYF
TGTGCCAGCAGCGTAGAAGACAACTCTGGAAACACCATATATTTT
>NA|TRBV7-9|NA|TRBJ2-7
CASSLVSVYEQYF
TGTGCCAGCAGCTTAGTTTCAGTCTACGAGCAGTACTTC
>NA|TRBV29-1|TRBD1|TRBJ2-7
CSVEGQGRDYEQYF
TGCAGCGTGGAGGGACAGGGGAGAGACTACGAGCAGTACTTC
>NA|TRBV5-4|NA|TRBJ1-3
CASSSGRDTIYF
TGTGCCAGCAGCTCAGGACGGGACACCATATATTTT
>NA|TRBV2|TRBD1|TRBJ2-7
CASKSPGTGGYEQYF
TGTGCCAGCAAGTCCCCCGGGACAGGGGGATACGAGCAGTACTTC
>NA|TRBV6-5|TRBD1|TRBJ2-7
CASSAGQAYEQYF
TGTGCCAGCAGTGCCGGACAGGCCTACGAGCAGTACTTC
>NA|TRBV30|TRBD2|TRBJ2-7
CAWSLTPFKPGLAKRAYEQYF
TGTGCCTGGAGCCTTACCCCCTTTAAACCGGGACTAGCGAAAAGGGCGTACGAGCAGTACTTC
>NA|TRBV18|TRBD1|TRBJ2-7
CASSRDRGLYEQYF
TGTGCCAGCTCAAGGGACAGGGGTTTATACGAGCAGTACTTC
>NA|TRBV28|NA|TRBJ1-2
CASIPTANYGYTF
TGTGCCAGCATTCCGACGGCTAACTATGGCTACACCTTC
>NA|TRBV28|NA|TRBJ1-5
CASSRQGHQPQHF
TGTGCCAGCAGTCGCCAGGGGCATCAGCCCCAGCATTTT
>NA|TRBV18|NA|TRBJ1-5
CASSPTGTNQPQHF
TGTGCCAGCTCACCAACAGGGACCAATCAGCCCCAGCATTTT
>NA|TRBV4-3|NA|TRBJ2-1
CASSQALGAYNEQFF
TGCGCCAGTTCCCAAGCCCTGGGGGCCTACAATGAGCAGTTCTTC
>NA|TRBV5-5|NA|TRBJ2-6
CASRHRVSGANVLTF
TGTGCCAGCAGGCACAGGGTTTCTGGGGCCAACGTCCTGACTTTC
>NA|TRBV29-1|TRBD2|TRBJ2-1
CSVLTGLAGTEQFF
TGCAGCGTTCTGACCGGGCTAGCGGGTACTGAGCAGTTCTTC
>NA|TRBV4-3|TRBD1|TRBJ1-2
CASSQDPTGNYGYTF
TGCGCCAGCAGCCAAGACCCGACAGGGAACTATGGCTACACCTTC
>NA|TRBV18|TRBD1|TRBJ2-7
CASSPTGGYEQYF
TGTGCCAGCTCACCAACAGGGGGGTACGAGCAGTACTTC
>NA|TRBV6-1|NA|TRBJ1-1
CASSEGVRSRNPNTEAFF
TGTGCCAGCAGTGAAGGGGTTCGTTCTCGGAATCCGAACACTGAAGCTTTCTTT
>few|TRBV2|TRBD2|TRBJ2-7
CASNSGLAGGYEQYF
TGTGCCAGCAATTCGGGACTAGCGGGCGGCTACGAGCAGTACTTC
>NA|TRBV30|NA|TRBJ2-5
CAWSGKTQYF
TGTGCCTGGAGTGGGAAGACCCAGTACTTC
>NA|TRBV19|NA|TRBJ2-7
CASSVAVTSYEQYF
TGTGCCAGTAGTGTAGCGGTTACCTCCTACGAGCAGTACTTC
>NA|TRBV4-3|TRBD2|TRBJ2-3
CASSSRGGGDTQYF
TGCGCCAGCAGCTCGCGGGGGGGCGGAGATACGCAGTATTTT
>NA|TRBV28|NA|TRBJ2-7
CASKRRQGSEQYF
TGTGCCAGCAAAAGGCGGCAGGGCAGCGAGCAGTACTTC
>NA|TRBV6-1|TRBD1|TRBJ1-3
CASRQGAGNTIYF
TGTGCCAGCCGGCAGGGGGCTGGAAACACCATATATTTT
>once|TRBV11-2|NA|TRBJ1-4
CASSLFKDREKLFF
TGTGCCAGCAGCCTGTTTAAGGACCGGGAAAAACTGTTTTTT
>once|TRBV29-1|TRBD2|TRBJ2-1
CSIESSGGGWPSNEQFF
TGCAGCATCGAATCTAGCGGGGGGGGCTGGCCTTCCAATGAGCAGTTCTTC
>once|TRBV6-6|TRBD1|TRBJ2-5
CASSYSPTGQETQYF
TGTGCCAGCAGTTACTCGCCGACAGGGCAAGAGACCCAGTACTTC
>NA|TRBV2|TRBD2|TRBJ2-7
CASRPGGLAGGPRDYEQYF
TGTGCCAGCAGACCCGGAGGGTTAGCGGGAGGGCCGAGGGACTACGAGCAGTACTTC
>NA|TRBV28|NA|TRBJ1-4
CASSPSTGEKLFF
TGTGCCAGCAGTCCCTCGACAGGTGAAAAACTGTTTTTT
>few|TRBV7-8|TRBD1|TRBJ2-7
CASSRDRTYEQYF
TGTGCCAGCAGCCGGGACAGGACCTACGAGCAGTACTTC
>NA|TRBV7-6|NA|TRBJ1-1
CASSLTSNTEAFF
TGTGCCAGCAGCTTGACAAGTAACACTGAAGCTTTCTTT
>NA|TRBV9|TRBD2|TRBJ2-3
CASSVAASGATDTQYF
TGTGCCAGCAGCGTAGCTGCTAGCGGGGCGACAGATACGCAGTATTTT
>NA|TRBV30|NA|TRBJ1-2
CACTGRDGYTF
TGTGCCTGCACAGGGAGGGATGGCTACACCTTC
>NA|TRBV27|NA|TRBJ2-1
CASRGDQNEQFF
TGTGCCAGCAGAGGTGACCAGAATGAGCAGTTCTTC
>few|TRBV4-1|NA|TRBJ2-2
CASSQEWPSTGELFF
TGCGCCAGCAGCCAAGAATGGCCCAGCACCGGGGAGCTGTTTTTT
>once|TRBV5-1|NA|TRBJ2-2
CASSLEASPNTGELFF
TGCGCCAGCAGCTTGGAGGCTAGTCCGAACACCGGGGAGCTGTTTTTT
>NA|TRBV19|NA|TRBJ1-2
CASRRDQGNYGYTF
TGTGCCAGTAGACGAGATCAAGGAAACTATGGCTACACCTTC
>NA|TRBV7-2|NA|TRBJ2-7
CASSLRDLPYEQYF
TGTGCCAGCAGCTTACGGGACCTCCCCTACGAGCAGTACTTC
>NA|TRBV2|TRBD1|TRBJ2-1
CATPGQGYNEQFF
TGTGCCACCCCGGGACAGGGGTACAATGAGCAGTTCTTC
>once|TRBV19|NA|TRBJ1-1
CASKDSYTEAFF
TGTGCCAGTAAGGACTCGTACACTGAAGCTTTCTTT
>NA|TRBV6-6|NA|TRBJ2-2
CASREILNTGELFF
TGTGCCAGCAGGGAGATTCTGAACACCGGGGAGCTGTTTTTT
>NA|TRBV6-1|NA|TRBJ1-1
CASTPVGVNTEAFF
TGTGCCAGCACCCCAGTGGGGGTAAACACTGAAGCTTTCTTT
>NA|TRBV27|TRBD1|TRBJ1-1
CASSQLTDRGIRAFF
TGTGCCAGCAGCCAACTGACGGACAGGGGGATTAGGGCTTTCTTT
>NA|TRBV27|TRBD2|TRBJ2-2
CASSFETSGRKLGGELFF
TGTGCCAGCAGTTTCGAGACTAGCGGGAGGAAATTGGGCGGGGAGCTGTTTTTT
>once|TRBV6-5|NA|TRBJ2-7
CASSSARGLYEQYF
TGTGCCAGCAGTTCGGCCAGGGGCCTCTACGAGCAGTACTTC
>NA|TRBV27|NA|TRBJ1-1
CASSLYTQGFPEAFF
TGTGCCAGCAGTTTATACACTCAGGGGTTCCCTGAAGCTTTCTTT